This is a list of T cell receptor beta chains from one sample in a study of cytomegalovirus exposure and HLA in healthy donors. Some clones are missing from TCRdb's copy, which holds only in-frame ones; the method was immunoSEQ multiplex PCR. The sample comprises 90,000 to 130,000 clones, roughly 80% of which are singletons, and 22% rests with the top ten. The sequencing sample was made of PBMCs. The receptors originated from a man younger than 40 in good health and CMV-seropositive. Each CDR3 is given with its conserved first and last residue. Each record gives: V gene, J gene, CDR3 protein.

V: TRBV7-9; J: TRBJ2-1; CDR3: CASSNRGAGKGNEQFF
V: TRBV5-1; J: TRBJ2-3; CDR3: CASSVGQTSTDTQYF
V: TRBV25-1; J: TRBJ2-5; CDR3: CASSGLSAQRGETQYF
V: TRBV19; J: TRBJ1-6; CDR3: CASSLVGQVTSPLHF
V: TRBV28; J: TRBJ1-2; CDR3: CASSFGGDGYTF
V: TRBV9; J: TRBJ2-7; CDR3: CASSVTGEALSYEQYF
V: TRBV6-1; J: TRBJ1-2; CDR3: CASSEQGEHYGYTF
V: TRBV30; J: TRBJ1-6; CDR3: CALMGQGNSPLHF
V: TRBV5-1; J: TRBJ2-3; CDR3: CASSLGRTSGRGDTQYF
V: TRBV7-9; J: TRBJ2-2; CDR3: CASSLDPRVAGELFF
V: TRBV19; J: TRBJ1-1; CDR3: CASSIRRNTEAFF
V: TRBV19; J: TRBJ1-4; CDR3: CASRRDSFEKLFF
V: TRBV5-1; J: TRBJ2-1; CDR3: CASSLGVVAVYNEQFF
V: TRBV11-2; J: TRBJ2-1; CDR3: CASRQLAGGVYNEQFF
V: TRBV19; J: TRBJ2-5; CDR3: CASSTQGRETQYF
V: TRBV4-1; J: TRBJ2-1; CDR3: CASSQGFVGGNEQFF
V: TRBV7-9; J: TRBJ1-4; CDR3: CASSRREGANEKLFF
V: TRBV23-1; J: TRBJ1-2; CDR3: CASSQYSPGANYGYTF
V: TRBV12-5; J: TRBJ1-1; CDR3: CASGIRGGDTEAFF
V: TRBV6-1; J: TRBJ2-5; CDR3: CASLVARGSETQYF
V: TRBV11-3; J: TRBJ2-5; CDR3: CASRRNSFVEETQYF
V: TRBV6-6; J: TRBJ2-1; CDR3: CASRYIAGGSDEQFF